This note documents a single T cell receptor (beta chain) sequence. The antigen is not known. This sample was taken from a study of response to subunit inactivated influenza vaccine. The study's findings and limits: Authors suggested each seasonal influenza vaccination recruits few new T cells.

This CDR3 has 18 amino acids. Germline V gives CDR1 SGHAT, CDR2 FQNNGV. V was cut by 1 base and J by 2 bases, with 18 bases left in between. In TCRdb, the RT-PCR reads were re-called with MiXCR into one record per CDR3 protein. The sample shows 710,000 or so distinct CDR3 sequences, about 15% of them seen only once. This chain connects TRBV11-2 to TRBJ2-1; D not certain. Here the sequenced sample was PBMCs from blood, taken about 11 days after vaccination. This clonotype was obtained from a man in his forties or fifties who received an inactivated influenza vaccine. The CDR3 DNA is TGTGCCAGCAGCTTAGTTGATCTTGGGGTCCTAACCTACAATGAGCAGTTCTTC. Protein sequence: CASSLVDLGVLTYNEQFF.